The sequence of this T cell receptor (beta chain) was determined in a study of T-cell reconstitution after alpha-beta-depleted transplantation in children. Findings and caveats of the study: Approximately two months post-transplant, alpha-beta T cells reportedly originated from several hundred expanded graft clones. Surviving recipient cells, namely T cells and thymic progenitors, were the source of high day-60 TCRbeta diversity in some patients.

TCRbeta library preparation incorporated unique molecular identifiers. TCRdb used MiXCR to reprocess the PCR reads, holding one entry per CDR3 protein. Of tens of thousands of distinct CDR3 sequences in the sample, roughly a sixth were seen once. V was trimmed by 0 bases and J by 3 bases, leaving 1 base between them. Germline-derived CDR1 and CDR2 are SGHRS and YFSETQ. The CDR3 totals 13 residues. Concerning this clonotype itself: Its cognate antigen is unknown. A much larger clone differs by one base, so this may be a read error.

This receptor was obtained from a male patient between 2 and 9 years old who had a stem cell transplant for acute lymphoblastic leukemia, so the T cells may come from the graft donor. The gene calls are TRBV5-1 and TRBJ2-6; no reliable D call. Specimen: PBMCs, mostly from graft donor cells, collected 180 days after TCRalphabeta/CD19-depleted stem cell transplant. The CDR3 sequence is CASSLDGANVLTF. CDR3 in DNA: TGCGCCAGCAGCTTGGATGGGGCCAACGTCCTGACTTTC.